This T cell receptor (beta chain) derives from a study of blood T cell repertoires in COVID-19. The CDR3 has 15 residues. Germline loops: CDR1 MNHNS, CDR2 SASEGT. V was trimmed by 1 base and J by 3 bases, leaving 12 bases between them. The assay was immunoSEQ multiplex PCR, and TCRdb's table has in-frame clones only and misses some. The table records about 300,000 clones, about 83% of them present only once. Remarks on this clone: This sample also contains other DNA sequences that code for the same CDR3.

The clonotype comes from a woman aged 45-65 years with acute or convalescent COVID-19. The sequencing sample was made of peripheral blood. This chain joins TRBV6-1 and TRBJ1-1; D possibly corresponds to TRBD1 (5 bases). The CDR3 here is CASSEVGAVYTEAFF. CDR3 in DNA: TGTGCCAGCAGTGAAGTTGGGGCGGTTTACACTGAAGCTTTCTTT.